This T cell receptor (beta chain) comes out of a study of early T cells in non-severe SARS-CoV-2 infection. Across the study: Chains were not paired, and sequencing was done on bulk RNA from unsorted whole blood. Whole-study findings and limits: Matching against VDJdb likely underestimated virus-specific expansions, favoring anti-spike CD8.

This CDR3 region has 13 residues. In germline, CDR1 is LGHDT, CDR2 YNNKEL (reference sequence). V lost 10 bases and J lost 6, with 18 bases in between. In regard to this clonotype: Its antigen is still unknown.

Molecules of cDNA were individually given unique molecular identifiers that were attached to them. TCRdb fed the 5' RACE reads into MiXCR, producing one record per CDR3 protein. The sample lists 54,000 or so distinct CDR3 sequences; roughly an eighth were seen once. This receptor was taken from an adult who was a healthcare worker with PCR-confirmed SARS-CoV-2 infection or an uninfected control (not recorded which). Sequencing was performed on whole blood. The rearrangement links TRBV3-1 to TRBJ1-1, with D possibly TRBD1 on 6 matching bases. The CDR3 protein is CATAQGTKSEAFF. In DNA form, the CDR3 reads TGTGCCACCGCACAGGGAACGAAGTCTGAAGCTTTCTTT.